The 22 T cell receptor beta chains below come from one sample, sequenced in a study of graft-versus-host responses after intestinal transplantation. The protocol was immunoSEQ multiplex PCR, while the TCRdb copy is restricted to in-frame clones and leaves out a portion. Of under 140,000 clones listed, about 93% are singletons. Their antigens are not known. The material was unstimulated CD8+ T cells sorted from spleen or lymph node cells, obtained before intestinal transplant. Receptor source: a human donor who received an intestinal transplant.

V is TRBV7-9 and J is TRBJ2-3; 9 nucleotides agree with TRBD1. The V gene's germline CDR1 is SEHNR and CDR2 FQNEAQ (reference sequence). The CDR3 spans 16 residues. V shed 8 bases, J shed 3 bases, and the junction held 12 bases outside the gene matches. The CDR3 here is CASGSYRGRDTDTQYF. In DNA form, the CDR3 reads TGTGCCAGCGGAAGTTACAGGGGGCGCGATACAGATACGCAGTATTTT.

The V and J genes are TRBV30 and TRBJ1-3, with a possible D match to TRBD1 (6 bases). Germline CDR1 reads GTSNPN; CDR2 reads SVGIG (reference sequence). The CDR3 spans 14 residues. V was clipped by 1 base and J by 3 bases, with 10 bases between them. DNA of the CDR3: TGTGCCTGGAGTGGGACAGATTATGGAAACACCATATATTTT. It codes for CAWSGTDYGNTIYF.

The chain carries TRBV6-1 and TRBJ1-1; D is undetermined. This CDR3 spans 14 amino acids. Germline loops: CDR1 MNHNS, CDR2 SASEGT. V was cut by 7 bases and J by 4 bases, with 16 bases left in between. Here the CDR3 reads CASTVWLQSTEAFF. For the CDR3, the DNA is TGTGCCAGCACCGTTTGGCTACAGAGCACTGAAGCTTTCTTT.

The rearrangement joins TRBV6-1 to TRBJ2-3, with 13 bases identical to TRBD2. The V and J ends lost 5 bases and 6 bases, in that order; junction bases with no gene match: 5. From germline, CDR1 is MNHNS and CDR2 SASEGT. The CDR3 loop spans 15 amino acids. CDR3: CASSRTSGSRDTQYF. The CDR3 DNA sequence: TGTGCCAGCAGTCGGACTAGCGGGAGCAGGGATACGCAGTATTTT.

The J gene is TRBJ2-1, the V gene TRBV9; TRBD2 matches at 13 bases. Germline CDR1 SGDLS, CDR2 YYNGEE. The CDR3 consists of 16 residues. V lost 3 bases and J lost 10; bases outside the gene matches: 10. Here the CDR3 reads CASSGGTSGMGREQFF. The DNA for the CDR3 is TGTGCCAGCAGCGGTGGGACTAGCGGGATGGGTAGGGAGCAGTTCTTC.

The chain has TRBV7-6 and TRBJ2-7; D may match TRBD1 or TRBD2 (5 bases each). Germline CDR1 reads SGHVS; CDR2 reads FNYEAQ. The V end was cut by 1 base, the J end by 4 bases, with 17 bases between. This CDR3 is 16 amino acids long. CDR3 loop: CASSLEAAGGKYEQYF. The CDR3 nucleotides read TGTGCCAGCAGCTTAGAGGCGGCTGGGGGAAAATACGAGCAGTACTTC. The full variable domain, with the rest looked up from reference TRBV7-6 and TRBJ2-7, is GAGVSQSPRYKVTKRGQDVALRCDPISGHVSLYWYRQALGQGPEFLTYFNYEAQQDKSGLPNDRFSAERPEGSISTLTIQRTEQRDSAMYRCASSLEAAGGKYEQYFGPGTRLTVT.

This chain connects TRBV7-6 to TRBJ2-3; 10 bases map to TRBD1. CDR1 is SGHVS and CDR2 is FNYEAQ in the germline V gene. The CDR3 loop spans 15 amino acids. With 2 bases clipped from V and 5 bases from J, the junction kept 4 bases outside the gene matches. The CDR3 DNA reads as TGTGCCAGCAGCTTATGGGACAGGGGTATAGATACGCAGTATTTT. Its translation is CASSLWDRGIDTQYF.

The V and J genes are TRBV4-1 and TRBJ1-2; no firm D call. V was clipped by 4 bases and J by 1 base, with 10 bases between them. Germline CDR1 and CDR2: MGHRA and YSYEKL. This CDR3 contains 14 residues. The CDR3 sequence is CASSLEFLNYGYTF. CDR3 sequence (DNA): TGCGCCAGCAGCCTAGAATTTCTTAACTATGGCTACACCTTC.

The chain employs TRBV27 and TRBJ1-2; 9 nucleotides agree with TRBD1. CDR3 length: 19 amino acids. CDR1 and CDR2 (germline): MNHEY, SMNVEV (reference sequence). The J segment lost 3 bases and the V segment lost 3 bases, leaving 17 bases of the junction unmatched. The CDR3 reads CASSLVWPENRGHYYGYTF. DNA of the CDR3: TGTGCCAGCAGTTTGGTCTGGCCAGAGAACAGGGGGCACTACTATGGCTACACCTTC.

This chain joins TRBV27 and TRBJ1-5; 7 bases fit TRBD1. Looked up from germline, CDR1 is MNHEY and CDR2 is SMNVEV (reference sequence). The junction had 10 bases not matched to a gene; V was cut back by 6 bases and J by 5 bases. The CDR3 is 15 residues long. Here the CDR3 reads CASSPGQTTYQPQHF. In nucleotides, the CDR3 is TGTGCCAGCAGCCCGGGACAGACGACCTATCAGCCCCAGCATTTT.

The chain joins TRBV4-2 to TRBJ1-2, with 7 bases fitting TRBD1. CDR1 is LGHNA, CDR2 YNFKEQ, per germline. This CDR3 contains 14 residues. V lost 3 bases and J lost 4; bases outside the gene matches: 5. The CDR3, as DNA: TGTGCCAGCAGCCAGTGGGGGACAGTCTATGGCTACACCTTC. Translated: CASSQWGTVYGYTF.

V usage is TRBV5-1 and J usage is TRBJ2-1, with 9 bases aligning to TRBD2. The CDR3 is 16 residues long. Trimming cost V 5 bases and J 4 bases; bases outside gene matches: 10. Germline-derived CDR1 and CDR2 are SGHRS and YFSETQ. CDR3 in amino acids: CASRVTSGEVYNEQFF. In DNA, the CDR3 is TGCGCCAGCAGGGTGACTAGCGGTGAGGTGTACAATGAGCAGTTCTTC. The full variable domain, completed using reference TRBV5-1 and TRBJ2-1, is KAGVTQTPRYLIKTRGQQVTLSCSPISGHRSVSWYQQTPGQGLQFLFEYFSETQRNKGNFPGRFSGRQFSNSRSEMNVSTLELGDSALYLCASRVTSGEVYNEQFFGPGTRLTVL.

The rearrangement joins TRBV5-6 to TRBJ2-7; 8 bases align to TRBD1. Germline-derived CDR1 and CDR2 are SGHDT and YYEEEE. The CDR3 runs 14 residues. The V gene end was trimmed by 2 bases and the J gene end by 5 bases; junction bases not matched to a gene: 6. CDR3 in amino acids: CASSLNRGNDEQYF. CDR3 bases: TGTGCCAGCAGCTTAAACAGGGGGAACGACGAGCAGTACTTC.

The J gene is TRBJ2-7, the V gene TRBV28; a possible D gene is TRBD2 (5 bases). Trimming took off 3 bases at V and 4 bases at J, with 13 bases between the two ends. The CDR3 runs 14 residues. Looked up from germline, CDR1 is MDHEN and CDR2 is SYDVKM. DNA for the CDR3: TGTGCCAGCAGTTTCGGGGTAATTGGATACGAGCAGTACTTC. Translation gives CASSFGVIGYEQYF. The variable domain in full, completed from reference TRBV28 and TRBJ2-7, reads DVKVTQSSRYLVKRTGEKVFLECVQDMDHENMFWYRQDPGLGLRLIYFSYDVKMKEKGDIPEGYSVSREKKERFSLILESASTNQTSMYLCASSFGVIGYEQYFGPGTRLTVT.

The genes are TRBV27 and TRBJ1-5, with TRBD1 matching 8 bases. From germline, CDR1 is MNHEY and CDR2 SMNVEV (reference sequence). The CDR3 is made up of 16 amino acids. V shed 4 bases and J 2 bases; nucleotides not matched to a gene: 7. The CDR3 protein is CASSSAGTGGNQPQHF. The CDR3 nucleotides read TGTGCCAGCAGTTCCGCCGGGACAGGCGGCAATCAGCCCCAGCATTTT.

The chain has TRBV29-1 and TRBJ2-7; 7 positions match TRBD1. Per the germline V gene, CDR1 is SQVTM and CDR2 is ANQGSEA. Unmatched junction bases numbered 8, after V lost 7 bases and J lost 5 bases. The CDR3 contains 12 residues. The CDR3: CSARQGPHEQYF. The CDR3 DNA reads TGCAGCGCCAGACAGGGTCCCCACGAGCAGTACTTC.

The gene calls are TRBV5-4 and TRBJ1-1; D is unclear. The germline CDR1 and CDR2 sequences are SGHNT and YYREEE (reference sequence). The CDR3 runs to 13 residues. V shed 5 bases and J shed 4 bases, with 12 bases lying between them. CDR3: CASRSAPGTEAFF. DNA for the CDR3: TGTGCCAGCAGGTCCGCGCCGGGCACTGAAGCTTTCTTT.

The chain couples TRBV4-1 to TRBJ1-1, with 9 bases aligning to TRBD1. Looked up from germline, CDR1 is MGHRA and CDR2 is YSYEKL. This CDR3 is built from 17 residues. The V gene end was trimmed by 7 bases and the J gene end by 0 bases; junction bases not matched to a gene: 12. CDR3 loop: CASTPQGAANMNTEAFF. Written as DNA, the CDR3 is TGCGCCAGCACCCCACAGGGGGCGGCAAACATGAACACTGAAGCTTTCTTT.

CDR3 loop: CASRTHRADRGDEQYF. DNA for the CDR3: TGTGCCAGCAGAACTCACCGGGCGGACAGGGGAGACGAGCAGTACTTC. The V and J genes are TRBV28 and TRBJ2-7; 9 nucleotides line up with TRBD1. Germline V gives CDR1 MDHEN, CDR2 SYDVKM. With 6 bases clipped from V and 5 bases from J, the junction kept 14 bases outside the gene matches. The CDR3 has 16 residues.

The J gene is TRBJ1-5, the V gene TRBV13; D is possibly TRBD1 (6 bases). Between the trimmed V and J ends, which lost 5 bases and 3 bases, there was a span of 11 bases. This CDR3 contains 14 residues. Germline V gene sequence: CDR1 PRHDT, CDR2 FYEKMQ (reference sequence). This chain's CDR3 is CASSEGGANQPQHF. DNA of the CDR3: TGTGCCAGCAGCGAGGGGGGGGCCAATCAGCCCCAGCATTTT.

CDR3 protein: CTSSHRVSGDNEQFF. The CDR3 bases are TGCACCAGCAGTCATAGGGTGTCGGGAGACAATGAGCAGTTCTTC. The chain links TRBV1 to TRBJ2-1; TRBD2 is the table's D call and was not checked against the DNA. TRBV1 is labeled a pseudogene. The CDR3 consists of 15 residues.

V and J are TRBV28 and TRBJ1-5; D is undetermined. Trimming left V 3 bases short and J 4 bases short, with 4 bases between. The CDR3 has 12 amino acids. CDR1 and CDR2 from the germline V gene are MDHEN and SYDVKM. The CDR3 sequence is CASSFPNQPQHF. The CDR3 DNA is TGTGCCAGCAGTTTCCCTAATCAGCCCCAGCATTTT.